The 18 T cell receptor beta chains presented below share a single source sample, sequenced in a study of Graves' ophthalmopathy and Graves' hyperthyroidism. RNA transcripts yielded amplified TCR beta CDR3 regions. A first-round RT-PCR used HTBI primers, followed by a second-round multiplex PCR. In TCRdb, the multiplex PCR reads were re-called with MiXCR into one record per CDR3 protein. The repertoire holds some 200,000 distinct CDR3 sequences, with 25% to 35% as singletons. Sequenced sample: peripheral blood. The origin of the receptors is a man aged 45-60 years with Graves' ophthalmopathy.

The chain carries TRBV12-3 or TRBV12-4 and TRBJ2-5; 7 bases match TRBD1. With V trimmed by 1 base and J by 4 bases, 6 bases remained unmatched. The CDR3 covers 15 residues. The CDR3 reads CASSLDEGAGETQYF. For the CDR3, the DNA is TGTGCCAGCAGTTTAGACGAGGGGGCGGGAGAGACCCAGTACTTC.

This clonotype has a count of ten or more. The chain links TRBV12-3 or TRBV12-4 to TRBJ1-2, with a weak D call TRBD1 (6 bases). Deletions cut 7 bases from V and 4 bases from J, with 13 bases between. CDR3 length: 13 amino acids. As DNA, the CDR3 is TGTGCCAGCACAGCAGGGGAACGCTATGGCTACACCTTC. Encoded protein: CASTAGERYGYTF.

This clonotype was counted many times. The CDR3 DNA follows: TGTGCCAGTAGCCCTACAGGGGCTTCCAATCAGCCCCAGCATTTT. Translation gives CASSPTGASNQPQHF. The rearrangement uses TRBV19 and TRBJ1-5; 7 bases are a match to TRBD1. Germline V gene data show CDR1 as LNHDA and CDR2 as SQIVND (reference sequence). Trimming cost V 6 bases and J 3 bases; bases outside gene matches: 8. This CDR3 is 15 amino acids long.

This clonotype was seen repeatedly, ten times or more. At one of its ends the junction is not consistent with the germline gene, which may arise from a read error. J is TRBJ1-5 and V is TRBV12-3 or TRBV12-4; a weak D match, TRBD1 (6 bases). CDR3 length: 14 residues. Here the CDR3 reads CASGMQGTDQPQHF. In nucleotides, the CDR3 is TGTGCCAGCGGAATGCAGGGGACTGATCAACCCCAGCATTTT.

This clonotype was seen ten or more times. The V call is TRBV29-1, the J call TRBJ2-7; tentative D call: TRBD1 (7 bases). CDR1 and CDR2 (germline): SQVTM, ANQGSEA. The CDR3 consists of 12 residues. With 6 bases removed from V and 3 bases from J, the gap between germline ends came to 12 bases. Written as DNA, the CDR3 is TGCAGCGTGCAGGGGGGAAACTACGAGCAGTACTTC. Amino acids: CSVQGGNYEQYF.

This clonotype was seen repeatedly, ten times or more. V and J are TRBV6-2 or TRBV6-3 and TRBJ1-1; D unclear. Trimming removed 2 bases at V and 1 base at J, with 11 bases between. The CDR3 covers 15 residues. Germline CDR1 and CDR2: MNHEY and SVGEGT. The CDR3 DNA reads TGTGCCAGCAGTTACGGTCCGGATGAGAACACTGAAGCTTTCTTT. It encodes CASSYGPDENTEAFF.

This clonotype was seen many times. The chain joins TRBV6-5 to TRBJ2-2; perhaps TRBD1 as D (6 bases). The CDR3 has 12 residues. Germline assignment: CDR1 MNHEY and CDR2 SVGAGI. Trimming pared 5 bases from V and 9 bases from J, leaving 10 bases between. The CDR3 protein is CASSTGQRELFF. The CDR3, as DNA: TGTGCCAGCAGTACCGGACAGAGGGAGCTGTTTTTT.

This clonotype was counted a few times. The V and J genes are TRBV15 and TRBJ2-5, with D possibly TRBD1 on 5 matching bases. Per germline, CDR1 LNHNV and CDR2 YYDKDF (reference sequence). Trimming stripped 7 bases from V and 9 bases from J, with 15 bases between. The CDR3 is 12 amino acids. CDR3 DNA: TGTGCCACCATCGACCGCGCAGGGTCCCAGTACTTC. Translation: CATIDRAGSQYF. Supplemented by reference TRBV15 and TRBJ2-5, the full variable domain reads DAMVIQNPRYQVTQFGKPVTLSCSQTLNHNVMYWYQQKSSQAPKLLFHYYDKDFNNEADTPDNFQSRRPNTSFCFLDIRSPGLGDTAMYLCATIDRAGSQYFGPGTRLLVL.

This clonotype was detected ten times or more. The rearrangement links TRBV9 to TRBJ2-4; 10 nucleotides align to TRBD2. The CDR3 has 16 residues. Trimming removed 3 bases from V and 0 bases from J; junction bases left unmatched: 3. Per the germline V gene, CDR1 is SGDLS and CDR2 is YYNGEE. Here the CDR3 reads CASSETSGLAKNIQYF. CDR3 in DNA: TGTGCCAGCAGCGAGACTAGCGGGTTAGCCAAAAACATTCAGTACTTC. The full variable domain, rest sourced from reference TRBV9 and TRBJ2-4, is DSGVTQTPKHLITATGQRVTLRCSPRSGDLSVYWYQQSLDQGLQFLIQYYNGEERAKGNILERFSAQQFPDLHSELNLSSLELGDSALYFCASSETSGLAKNIQYFGAGTRLSVL.

Ten or more counts support this clonotype. The rearrangement joins TRBV28 to TRBJ2-5; TRBD1 aligns across 10 bases. Germline V CDR1 and CDR2: MDHEN, SYDVKM. The CDR3 extends over 15 amino acids. V was clipped by 6 bases and J by 5 bases; unmatched bases: 9. The CDR3 sequence: CASRPPGQGWETQYF. The CDR3 DNA follows: TGTGCCAGCAGGCCTCCGGGACAGGGGTGGGAGACCCAGTACTTC.

The CDR3 sequence is CASTEDTEAFF. Here the CDR3 DNA reads TGTGCCAGCACCGAAGACACTGAAGCTTTCTTT. The chain carries TRBV27 and TRBJ1-1; D is unclear. The germline V gene has CDR1 MNHEY and CDR2 SMNVEV (reference sequence). The V and J ends lost 7 bases and 3 bases respectively, with 6 bases between them. CDR3 length equals 11 residues.

This clonotype was seen many times. The J gene is TRBJ1-6, the V gene TRBV5-4; the match to TRBD1 covers 7 bases. With V trimmed by 2 bases and J by 6 bases, 5 bases remained unmatched. The CDR3 covers 15 residues. Looked up from germline, CDR1 is SGHNT and CDR2 is YYREEE (reference sequence). The CDR3 DNA is TGTGCCAGCAGCTTAGAGCCAGGGGGTAATTCACCCCTCCACTTT. It yields the protein CASSLEPGGNSPLHF. The full variable domain, completed using reference TRBV5-4 and TRBJ1-6, is ETGVTQSPTHLIKTRGQQVTLRCSSQSGHNTVSWYQQALGQGPQFIFQYYREEENGRGNFPPRFSGLQFPNYSSELNVNALELDDSALYLCASSLEPGGNSPLHFGNGTRLTVT.

In its sample, this clonotype was seen many times. The chain joins TRBV27 to TRBJ1-2; 7 bases are a match to TRBD1. Trimming cost V 0 bases and J 6 bases; bases outside gene matches: 7. The CDR3 covers 15 residues. The V gene's germline CDR1 is MNHEY and CDR2 SMNVEV (reference sequence). The DNA of the CDR3 is TGTGCCAGCAGTTTATCGACGGGACAGTTCAATGGCTACACCTTC. Amino acid sequence: CASSLSTGQFNGYTF.

This clonotype showed up many times. The CDR3 loop is CASSSLNRVYEQYF. CDR3 coding DNA: TGTGCCAGCAGTTCCCTCAACAGGGTCTACGAGCAGTACTTC. The chain joins TRBV27 to TRBJ2-7, with D possibly matching TRBD1 (6 bases). V lost 4 bases to trimming and J lost 3 bases, with 13 bases between them. Germline values: CDR1 MNHEY, CDR2 SMNVEV (reference sequence). CDR3 length: 14 amino acids.

The gene calls are TRBV6-1 and TRBJ2-2, with TRBD2 identical over 10 bases. V shed 6 bases and J 0 bases; nucleotides not matched to a gene: 4. Germline V gene data show CDR1 as MNHNS and CDR2 as SASEGT. The CDR3 sequence is 16 residues long. The CDR3 reads CASSTLAGANTGELFF. The CDR3 DNA sequence: TGTGCCAGCAGCACCCTAGCGGGAGCGAACACCGGGGAGCTGTTTTTT.

The V gene is TRBV15, the J gene TRBJ1-1, with a weak D call TRBD1 (6 bases). Germline CDR1 LNHNV, CDR2 YYDKDF (reference sequence). The germline V and J ends were trimmed by 0 bases and 3 bases, with 11 bases remaining between them. The length of the CDR3 is 15 residues. This chain's CDR3 is CATSREPGAYTEAFF. The CDR3 nucleotides read TGTGCCACCAGCAGAGAGCCAGGGGCTTACACTGAAGCTTTCTTT.

This clonotype appeared a few times. The rearrangement links TRBV27 to TRBJ2-5; D gene uncertain. CDR3 length: 14 amino acids. In germline, CDR1 is MNHEY, CDR2 SMNVEV (reference sequence). With 4 bases removed from V and 2 bases from J, the gap between germline ends came to 11 bases. The CDR3 is CASSYGGQQETQYF. The CDR3 nucleotides are TGTGCCAGCAGTTACGGTGGCCAGCAAGAGACCCAGTACTTC.

This clonotype was observed many times. V gene TRBV19 combines with J gene TRBJ2-6; D ambiguous. Germline V gene data show CDR1 as LNHDA and CDR2 as SQIVND (reference sequence). This CDR3 comprises 14 residues. Trimming shortened V by 3 bases and J by 2 bases, and 5 bases separated the two germline ends. The CDR3, as DNA: TGTGCCAGTAGTATTGCGGCTGGGGCCAACGTCCTGACTTTC. Amino acid sequence: CASSIAAGANVLTF. The entire variable domain, with the rest obtained from reference TRBV19 and TRBJ2-6, is as follows: DGGITQSPKYLFRKEGQNVTLSCEQNLNHDAMYWYRQDPGQGLRLIYYSQIVNDFQKGDIAEGYSVSREKKESFPLTVTSAQKNPTAFYLCASSIAAGANVLTFGAGSRLTVL.